Detailed here is one T cell receptor beta chain. This record comes from a study of blood T cell repertoires in COVID-19. Produced via immunoSEQ multiplex PCR; TCRdb's table is partial and in-frame only. The table records fewer than 250,000 clones, 88% of them present only once. Those enrolled, adults aged about 18 to 95 years, came from around 25 US areas. Contact with a PCR-confirmed or clinician-diagnosed COVID-19 case occurred within 2 weeks of entry. Germline V gives CDR1 SGDLS, CDR2 YYNGEE. CDR3 length equals 14 residues. The junction had 3 bases not matched to a gene; V was cut back by 3 bases and J by 0 bases.

This receptor was obtained from a woman aged 30 to 39 who had been exposed to COVID-19. The specimen was PBMCs or T cells enriched from blood (not recorded which). This chain links TRBV9 with TRBJ2-7, with TRBD2 identical over 7 bases. The CDR3 DNA reads TGTGCCAGCAGCGCTAGCGGAAACTCCTACGAGCAGTACTTC. It specifies CASSASGNSYEQYF.